The sequence of this TCR beta chain was determined in a study of T cells in narcolepsy. The length of the CDR3 is 11 residues. The V gene lost 4 bases and the J gene lost 6 bases, with 6 bases spanning the gap. Germline V gives CDR1 SGHRS, CDR2 YFSETQ. Whole-study findings and limits: Healthy controls reportedly lacked the autoreactive clonotypes serially found in patients' blood.

Note on this clone: Antigen unknown.

TCRdb keeps only in-frame clones here, not all; method: immunoSEQ multiplex PCR. Seen here are some 30,000 clones, around 75% observed once, and the top ten hold approximately 1%. The V and J genes are TRBV5-1 and TRBJ2-3; no firm D call. The sequence derives from a human donor with narcolepsy. The sample taken for sequencing was CD45RA- memory CD4+ T cells from PBMCs. The CDR3 protein is CASSLEDTQYF. DNA for the CDR3: TGCGCCAGCAGCCTCGAGGATACGCAGTATTTT.